This T cell receptor beta chain was sequenced for a study of blood T cell repertoires in COVID-19. TCRdb keeps only in-frame clones here, not all; method: immunoSEQ multiplex PCR. The sample has around 190,000 clones; 80% are singletons. CDR3 length: 15 residues. V lost 1 base, J lost 8 bases, and 12 bases lay in between. The germline gives CDR1 LGHNA, CDR2 YNFKEQ. V usage is TRBV4-2 and J usage is TRBJ1-6; possible D gene TRBD1, 5 bases. The sequenced sample was peripheral blood. This receptor was obtained from a man between 60 and 75 years old with acute or convalescent COVID-19. The CDR3 region has the DNA TGTGCCAGCAGCCAAGGGGGGGACCGGGATTCACCCCTCCACTTT. This translates into CASSQGGDRDSPLHF.